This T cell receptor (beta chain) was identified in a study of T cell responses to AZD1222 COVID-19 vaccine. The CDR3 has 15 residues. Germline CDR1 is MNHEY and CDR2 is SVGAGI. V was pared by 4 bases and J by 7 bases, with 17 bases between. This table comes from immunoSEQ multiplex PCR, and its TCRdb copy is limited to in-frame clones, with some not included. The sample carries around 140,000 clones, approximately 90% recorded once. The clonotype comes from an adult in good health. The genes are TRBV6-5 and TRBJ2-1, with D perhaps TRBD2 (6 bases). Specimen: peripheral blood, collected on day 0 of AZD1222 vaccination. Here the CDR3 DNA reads TGTGCCAGCAGTTCCCTCCCGGGAGATTGGAATGAGCAGTTCTTC. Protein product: CASSSLPGDWNEQFF.